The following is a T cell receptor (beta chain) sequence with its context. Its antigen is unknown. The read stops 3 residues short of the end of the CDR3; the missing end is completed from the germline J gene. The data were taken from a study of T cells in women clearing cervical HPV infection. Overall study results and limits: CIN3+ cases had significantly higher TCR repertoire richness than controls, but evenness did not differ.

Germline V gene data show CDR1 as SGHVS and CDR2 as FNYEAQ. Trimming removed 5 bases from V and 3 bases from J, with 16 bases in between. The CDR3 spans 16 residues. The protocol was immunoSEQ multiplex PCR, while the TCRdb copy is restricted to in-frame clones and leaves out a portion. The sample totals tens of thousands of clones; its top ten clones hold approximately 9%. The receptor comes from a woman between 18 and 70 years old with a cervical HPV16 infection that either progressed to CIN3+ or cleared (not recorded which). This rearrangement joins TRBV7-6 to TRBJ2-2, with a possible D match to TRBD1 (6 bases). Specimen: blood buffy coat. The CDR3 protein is CASSPPGGGYTGELFF. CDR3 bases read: TGTGCCAGCAGCCCACCAGGTGGGGGCTACACCGGGGAG.